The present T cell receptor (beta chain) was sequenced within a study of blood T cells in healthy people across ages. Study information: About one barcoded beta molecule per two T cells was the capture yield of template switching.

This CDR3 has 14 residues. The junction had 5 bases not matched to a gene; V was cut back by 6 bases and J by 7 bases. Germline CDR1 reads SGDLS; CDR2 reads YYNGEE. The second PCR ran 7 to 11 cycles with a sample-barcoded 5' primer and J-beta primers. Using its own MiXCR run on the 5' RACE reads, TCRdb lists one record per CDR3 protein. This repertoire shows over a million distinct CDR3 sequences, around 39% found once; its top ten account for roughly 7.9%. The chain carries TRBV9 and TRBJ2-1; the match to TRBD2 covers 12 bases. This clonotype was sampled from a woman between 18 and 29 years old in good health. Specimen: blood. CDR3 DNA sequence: TGTGCCAGCAACCCTAGCGGGGGGGTTAATGAGCAGTTCTTC. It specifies CASNPSGGVNEQFF.